This T cell receptor beta chain was retrieved from a study of response to subunit inactivated influenza vaccine. From germline, CDR1 is SEHNR and CDR2 FQNEAQ (reference sequence). The CDR3 extends over 14 amino acids. V shed 3 bases, J shed 6 bases, and the junction held 5 bases outside the gene matches. This clonotype showed up just a few times. Its antigen is as yet unknown. TCRdb reanalysed the RT-PCR reads using MiXCR and keeps one entry per CDR3 protein. The sample has around 790,000 distinct CDR3 sequences, 20% to 25% seen once. Findings of the study overall: The authors suggested that few new T cells are recruited per seasonal influenza vaccination.

J is TRBJ1-2 and V is TRBV7-9; 9 positions agree with TRBD1. Sequenced here: PBMCs from blood, sampled 4 to 6 days after vaccination. The TCR was taken from a man aged 50 to 60 who received an inactivated influenza vaccine. CDR3 bases: TGTGCCAGCAGCTTTGGGGGACAGGGTCATGGCTACACCTTC. It encodes CASSFGGQGHGYTF.